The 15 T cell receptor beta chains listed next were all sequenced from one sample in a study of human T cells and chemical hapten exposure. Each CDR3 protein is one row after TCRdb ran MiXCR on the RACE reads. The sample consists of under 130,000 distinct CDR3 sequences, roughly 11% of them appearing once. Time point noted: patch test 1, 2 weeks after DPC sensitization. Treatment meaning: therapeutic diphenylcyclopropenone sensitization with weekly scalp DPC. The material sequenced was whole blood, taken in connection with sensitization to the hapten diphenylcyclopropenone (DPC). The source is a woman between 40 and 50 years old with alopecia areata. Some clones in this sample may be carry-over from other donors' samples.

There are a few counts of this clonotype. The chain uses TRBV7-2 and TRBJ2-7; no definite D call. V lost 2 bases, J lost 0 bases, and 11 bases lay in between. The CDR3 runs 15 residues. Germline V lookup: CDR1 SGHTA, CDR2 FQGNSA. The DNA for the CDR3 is TGTGCCAGCAGCTTATCCCGCAGTAGCTCCTACGAGCAGTACTTC. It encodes CASSLSRSSSYEQYF.

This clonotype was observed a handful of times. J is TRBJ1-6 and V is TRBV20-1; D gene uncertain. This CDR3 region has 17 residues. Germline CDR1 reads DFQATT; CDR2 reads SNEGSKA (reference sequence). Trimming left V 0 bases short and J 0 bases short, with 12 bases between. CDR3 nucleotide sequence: TGCAGTGCTAGAGATCGGGAAGAGAGCTCCTATAATTCACCCCTCCACTTT. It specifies CSARDREESSYNSPLHF.

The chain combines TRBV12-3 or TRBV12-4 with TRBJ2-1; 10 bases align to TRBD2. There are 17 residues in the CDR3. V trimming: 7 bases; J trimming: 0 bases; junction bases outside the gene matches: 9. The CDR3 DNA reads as TGTGCCAGCACCAGGACTAGCGGAGTTAGCTCCTACAATGAGCAGTTCTTC. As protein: CASTRTSGVSSYNEQFF.

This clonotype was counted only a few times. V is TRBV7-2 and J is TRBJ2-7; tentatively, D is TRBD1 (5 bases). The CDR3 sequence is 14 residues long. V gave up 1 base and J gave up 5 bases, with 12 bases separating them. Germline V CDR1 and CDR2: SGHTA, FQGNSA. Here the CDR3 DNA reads TGTGCCAGCAGCTTAGGGGGCTATAGGAACGAGCAGTACTTC. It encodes CASSLGGYRNEQYF. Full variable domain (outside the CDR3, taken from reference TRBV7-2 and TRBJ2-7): GAGVSQSPSNKVTEKGKDVELRCDPISGHTALYWYRQSLGQGLEFLIYFQGNSAPDKSGLPSDRFSAERTGGSVSTLTIQRTQQEDSAVYLCASSLGGYRNEQYFGPGTRLTVT.

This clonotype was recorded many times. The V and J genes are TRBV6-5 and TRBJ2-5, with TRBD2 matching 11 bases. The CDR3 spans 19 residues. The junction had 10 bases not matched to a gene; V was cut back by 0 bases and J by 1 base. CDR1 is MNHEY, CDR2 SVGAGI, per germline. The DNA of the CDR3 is TGTGCCAGCAGTTACTCCCTCTGGACTAGCGGGCATTTCCAAGAGACCCAGTACTTC. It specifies CASSYSLWTSGHFQETQYF.

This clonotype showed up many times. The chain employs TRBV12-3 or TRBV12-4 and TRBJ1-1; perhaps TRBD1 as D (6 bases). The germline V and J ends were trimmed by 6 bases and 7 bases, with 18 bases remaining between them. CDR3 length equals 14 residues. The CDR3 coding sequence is TGTGCCAGCAGCCCCAGAAGGGGGTTCATTGAAGCTTTCTTT. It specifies CASSPRRGFIEAFF.

The CDR3 DNA reads as TGTGCCAGCAGCTTAACACTAGCGGGTAATTCCTACGAGCAGTACTTC. As protein: CASSLTLAGNSYEQYF. The V and J genes are TRBV7-8 and TRBJ2-7, with 9 bases that match TRBD2. J was trimmed by 1 base and V by 2 bases; bases with no gene match: 6. Germline CDR1 and CDR2: SGHVS and FQNEAQ. This CDR3 has 16 residues.

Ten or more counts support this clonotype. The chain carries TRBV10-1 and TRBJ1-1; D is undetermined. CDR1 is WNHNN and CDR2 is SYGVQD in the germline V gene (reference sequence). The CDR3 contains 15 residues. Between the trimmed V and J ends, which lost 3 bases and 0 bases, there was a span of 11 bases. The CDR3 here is CASSDGSALNTEAFF. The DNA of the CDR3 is TGCGCCAGCAGTGATGGGTCAGCATTGAACACTGAAGCTTTCTTT.

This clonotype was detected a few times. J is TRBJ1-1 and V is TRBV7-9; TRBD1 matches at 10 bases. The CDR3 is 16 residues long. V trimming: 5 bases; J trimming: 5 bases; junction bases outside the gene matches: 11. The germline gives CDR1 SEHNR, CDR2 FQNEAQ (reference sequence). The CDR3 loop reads CASSKAGTGALTEAFF. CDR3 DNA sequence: TGTGCCAGCAGCAAGGCCGGGACAGGGGCCTTGACTGAAGCTTTCTTT.

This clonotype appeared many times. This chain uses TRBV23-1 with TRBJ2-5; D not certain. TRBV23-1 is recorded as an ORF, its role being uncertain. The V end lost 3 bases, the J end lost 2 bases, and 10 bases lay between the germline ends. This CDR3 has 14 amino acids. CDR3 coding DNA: TGCGCCAGCAGTCAGCCCACAAGACAAGAGACCCAGTACTTC. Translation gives CASSQPTRQETQYF.

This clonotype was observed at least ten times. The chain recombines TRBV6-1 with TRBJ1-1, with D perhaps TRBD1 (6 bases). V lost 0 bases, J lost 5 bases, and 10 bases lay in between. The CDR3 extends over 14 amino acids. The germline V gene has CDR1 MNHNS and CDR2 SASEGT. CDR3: CASSEAGGPTEAFF. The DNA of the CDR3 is TGTGCCAGCAGTGAAGCGGGGGGGCCAACTGAAGCTTTCTTT.

CDR3 in DNA: TGTGCCAGCAGTTACCGACAGGCAATCCAAGAGACCCAGTACTTC. It is translated as CASSYRQAIQETQYF. The gene calls are TRBV6-2 or TRBV6-3 and TRBJ2-5; the D gene is possibly TRBD1 (6 bases). This CDR3 region has 15 residues. In germline, CDR1 is MNHEY, CDR2 SVGEGT. V lost 2 bases and J 1 base, leaving 11 bases between the germline ends.

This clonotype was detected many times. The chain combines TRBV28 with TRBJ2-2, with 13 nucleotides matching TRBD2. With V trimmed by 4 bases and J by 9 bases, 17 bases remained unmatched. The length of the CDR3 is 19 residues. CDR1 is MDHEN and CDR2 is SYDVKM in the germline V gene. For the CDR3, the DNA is TGTGCCAGCAGTTCCCCCCAAGGACAGAGACTAGCGGGAGGCAGGGAGCTGTTTTTT. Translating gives CASSSPQGQRLAGGRELFF.

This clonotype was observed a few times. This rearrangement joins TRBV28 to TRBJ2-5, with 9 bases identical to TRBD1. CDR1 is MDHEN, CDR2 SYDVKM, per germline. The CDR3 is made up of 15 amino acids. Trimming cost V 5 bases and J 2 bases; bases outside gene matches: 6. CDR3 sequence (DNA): TGTGCCAGCAGTCTGACAGGGGGAGGACAAGAGACCCAGTACTTC. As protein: CASSLTGGGQETQYF.

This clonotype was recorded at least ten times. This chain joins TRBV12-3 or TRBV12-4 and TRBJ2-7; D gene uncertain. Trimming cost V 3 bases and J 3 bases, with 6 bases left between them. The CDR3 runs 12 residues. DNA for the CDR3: TGTGCCAGCAGTTTGCAGAACTACGAGCAGTACTTC. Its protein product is CASSLQNYEQYF.